The 29 T cell receptor beta chains below all came from one sample that was sequenced in a study of response to subunit inactivated influenza vaccine. Each CDR3 protein gets one entry after TCRdb re-called the RT-PCR reads with MiXCR. Of 590,000 or so distinct CDR3 sequences listed, about 15% are singletons. The sequenced sample was PBMCs from blood, obtained roughly 15 days before vaccination. The receptors stem from a man aged 45-65 years who received an inactivated influenza vaccine.

The chain employs TRBV6-5 and TRBJ2-1; 10 nucleotides match TRBD2. V was pared by 3 bases and J by 1 base, with 3 bases of the junction left unmatched. This CDR3 contains 16 residues. Germline V lookup: CDR1 MNHEY, CDR2 SVGAGI. The CDR3 region is CASSYGLAASYNEQFF. The CDR3 region has the DNA TGTGCCAGCAGTTATGGACTAGCGGCGTCCTACAATGAGCAGTTCTTC.

CDR3 sequence reads: CATRESLGGSRTKYQETQYF. DNA for the CDR3: TGTGCCACCAGGGAATCCCTGGGGGGTAGCAGGACCAAGTACCAAGAGACCCAGTACTTC. The chain combines TRBV28 with TRBJ2-5, with TRBD2 as a possible D gene (6 bases). Trimming left V 10 bases short and J 0 bases short, with 33 bases between. The CDR3 sequence is 20 residues long. The germline gives CDR1 MDHEN, CDR2 SYDVKM.

J is TRBJ2-5 and V is TRBV5-1, with TRBD2 identical over 7 bases. Germline V lookup: CDR1 SGHRS, CDR2 YFSETQ. V was pared by 0 bases and J by 3 bases, with 5 bases of the junction left unmatched. This CDR3 region has 15 residues. This CDR3 reads CASSLGRGGEETQYF. CDR3 coding DNA: TGCGCCAGCAGCTTGGGACGGGGAGGGGAAGAGACCCAGTACTTC.

The table lists this clonotype with a few counts. The chain's CDR3 is CSVRRVLTYGYTF. The CDR3 nucleotides are TGCAGCGTCCGGCGGGTATTAACCTATGGCTACACCTTC. The chain uses TRBV29-1 and TRBJ1-2; D unclear. CDR3 length: 13 residues. Germline V gene data show CDR1 as SQVTM and CDR2 as ANQGSEA. The germline V and J ends were trimmed by 6 bases and 4 bases, with 15 bases remaining between them.

This clonotype appeared a few times. V is TRBV20-1 and J is TRBJ2-7; the match to TRBD2 covers 10 bases. The germline V gene has CDR1 DFQATT and CDR2 SNEGSKA (reference sequence). This CDR3 contains 17 residues. J lost 2 bases, V lost 0 bases, and 10 bases had no gene match. CDR3 residues: CSARDLMASGSPYEQYF. The CDR3 region has the DNA TGCAGTGCTAGAGATCTTATGGCTAGCGGGAGCCCCTACGAGCAGTACTTC.

This clonotype was seen many times. This sequence joins TRBV6-2 or TRBV6-3 and TRBJ2-7; D is uncertain. Germline V gene lookup returns CDR1 MNHEY and CDR2 SVGEGT. This CDR3 comprises 13 residues. V was cut by 5 bases and J by 1 base, with 9 bases left in between. CDR3 region: CASSNEVSYEQYF. CDR3 coding DNA: TGTGCCAGCAGTAACGAGGTATCCTACGAGCAGTACTTC.

This clonotype has a handful of counts. The DNA for the CDR3 is TGTGCCAGCAGCTTTACTGTCAGCTCGGCCACCGGGGAGCTGTTTTTT. This translates into CASSFTVSSATGELFF. V gene TRBV5-5 combines with J gene TRBJ2-2; D is unresolved. This CDR3 is 16 amino acids long. Germline CDR1 and CDR2: SGHKS and YYEKEE (reference sequence). The V end was cut by 2 bases, the J end by 4 bases, with 15 bases between.

This rearrangement joins TRBV5-1 to TRBJ2-1; D is perhaps TRBD1 (7 bases). The CDR3 length is 15 residues. V was cut by 0 bases and J by 6 bases, with 13 bases left in between. The germline CDR1 and CDR2 sequences are SGHRS and YFSETQ. The CDR3 DNA is TGCGCCAGCAGCTTGGGTGCGGGACAGCTCAATGAGCAGTTCTTC. Amino acid sequence: CASSLGAGQLNEQFF. Full variable domain (missing parts from reference TRBV5-1 and TRBJ2-1): KAGVTQTPRYLIKTRGQQVTLSCSPISGHRSVSWYQQTPGQGLQFLFEYFSETQRNKGNFPGRFSGRQFSNSRSEMNVSTLELGDSALYLCASSLGAGQLNEQFFGPGTRLTVL.

This clonotype was seen a few times. The V call is TRBV6-5, the J call TRBJ2-7; possible D gene TRBD1, 6 bases. The germline CDR1 and CDR2 sequences are MNHEY and SVGAGI. The CDR3 covers 12 residues. Trimming stripped 5 bases from V and 6 bases from J, with 11 bases between. CDR3 residues: CASSMNRAEQYF. DNA of the CDR3: TGTGCCAGCAGTATGAACAGGGCCGAGCAGTACTTC.

This chain joins TRBV2 and TRBJ1-2; 7 positions agree with TRBD1. This CDR3 contains 15 residues. Germline V lookup: CDR1 SNHLY, CDR2 FYNNEI. V lost 6 bases, J lost 2 bases, and 9 bases stayed unmatched. This CDR3 is CASRDTTGLNYGYTF. The DNA for the CDR3 is TGTGCCAGCAGGGACACGACAGGGTTAAACTATGGCTACACCTTC.

The chain's CDR3 is CASSLAGQGQLAPYNEQFF. Here the CDR3 DNA reads TGCGCCAGCAGCTTGGCCGGACAGGGACAGCTAGCACCCTACAATGAGCAGTTCTTC. The chain uses TRBV5-1 and TRBJ2-1; the match to TRBD1 covers 8 bases. The V and J ends lost 0 bases and 2 bases, in that order; junction bases with no gene match: 13. Germline-derived CDR1 and CDR2 are SGHRS and YFSETQ. CDR3 size: 19 residues.

CDR3 coding DNA: TGTGCCAGCAGCCAAGAACGGCAGGGAAACAATGAGCAGTTCTTC. Translation: CASSQERQGNNEQFF. This chain links TRBV4-2 with TRBJ2-1, with D possibly being TRBD1 (5 bases). Germline V gene lookup returns CDR1 LGHNA and CDR2 YNFKEQ. Trimming shortened V by 0 bases and J by 5 bases, and 11 bases separated the two germline ends. The CDR3 covers 15 residues.

The rearrangement uses TRBV5-1 and TRBJ2-7; D may be TRBD2 (6 bases). The CDR3 covers 13 residues. V lost 4 bases, J lost 5 bases, and 13 bases lay in between. Germline CDR1 SGHRS, CDR2 YFSETQ. The chain's CDR3 is CASSGGGRHEQYF. The CDR3 DNA reads as TGCGCCAGCAGCGGTGGAGGGAGGCACGAGCAGTACTTC.

This clonotype was seen a few times. This chain links TRBV7-9 with TRBJ1-3; D not resolved. The CDR3 extends over 12 amino acids. The V and J ends lost 7 bases and 4 bases respectively, with 8 bases between them. The germline CDR1 and CDR2 sequences are SEHNR and FQNEAQ (reference sequence). The CDR3 DNA reads TGTGCCAGCACCTCGGGGGGAAACACCATATATTTT. Translated: CASTSGGNTIYF.

The table lists this clonotype with a few counts. The V gene is TRBV11-2, the J gene TRBJ2-1; 16 nucleotides agree with TRBD2. This CDR3 has 18 residues. V was pared by 3 bases and J by 7 bases, with 9 bases of the junction left unmatched. CDR1 and CDR2 (germline): SGHAT, FQNNGV. CDR3 sequence reads: CASSFSPGTSGGANEQFF. The DNA for the CDR3 is TGTGCCAGCAGCTTTAGTCCCGGGACTAGCGGGGGGGCGAATGAGCAGTTCTTC.

This clonotype has a handful of counts. The chain employs TRBV7-2 and TRBJ2-2; D not certain. Germline values: CDR1 SGHTA, CDR2 FQGNSA. The V end lost 3 bases, the J end lost 1 base, and 9 bases lay between the germline ends. The CDR3 consists of 15 residues. DNA for the CDR3: TGTGCCAGCAGCTTGTATTTGAAGAACACCGGGGAGCTGTTTTTT. This gives the protein CASSLYLKNTGELFF.

The J gene is TRBJ2-7, the V gene TRBV10-3; TRBD1 matches 8 bases. The germline V gene encodes CDR1 ENHRY and CDR2 SYGVKD. The CDR3 totals 16 residues. V lost 6 bases and J lost 0; bases outside the gene matches: 10. DNA of the CDR3: TGTGCCATCAGGGACAGGGATCTAGGTGGCTCCTACGAGCAGTACTTC. This codes for CAIRDRDLGGSYEQYF.

This clonotype was found a few times. V is TRBV28 and J is TRBJ2-7, with 11 bases fitting TRBD2. Trimming at V came to 4 bases and at J to 3 bases, leaving 5 bases not matched to a gene. This CDR3 comprises 15 residues. CDR1 and CDR2 (germline): MDHEN, SYDVKM. The CDR3 DNA sequence: TGTGCCAGCAGTTGGGGACTAGCGGTAGGCTACGAGCAGTACTTC. Translated, it gives CASSWGLAVGYEQYF.

This clonotype has a count of ten or more. This chain links TRBV29-1 with TRBJ1-2; TRBD1 matches 7 bases. The CDR3 runs 14 residues. The trim removed 4 bases at V and 3 bases at J, leaving 8 bases unmatched. CDR1 SQVTM and CDR2 ANQGSEA come from the germline V gene. CDR3 nucleotide sequence: TGCAGCGTTGTGTTGACAGGGTTTGACTATGGCTACACCTTC. Protein: CSVVLTGFDYGYTF.

This clonotype was counted a few times. The CDR3 loop reads CASSLPPGGGRSYNEQFF. CDR3 coding DNA: TGTGCCAGCAGCCTCCCCCCCGGCGGCGGGAGAAGTTACAATGAGCAGTTCTTC. This sequence joins TRBV11-1 and TRBJ2-1, with 7 bases identical to TRBD2. V was pared by 5 bases and J by 4 bases, with 17 bases of the junction left unmatched. The CDR3 is made up of 18 amino acids. Germline loops: CDR1 SGHAT, CDR2 FQDESV (reference sequence).

At least ten counts were recorded for this clonotype. The chain carries TRBV11-1 and TRBJ1-1; a weak D match, TRBD1 (5 bases). Germline V lookup: CDR1 SGHAT, CDR2 FQDESV (reference sequence). V lost 4 bases and J lost 4, with 19 bases in between. CDR3 length: 16 residues. CDR3: CASSSRWAGMGTEAFF. CDR3 nucleotide sequence: TGTGCCAGCAGCTCGCGGTGGGCAGGGATGGGCACTGAAGCTTTCTTT.

V gene TRBV4-3 combines with J gene TRBJ1-1, with D hard to call. V shed 3 bases and J shed 0 bases, with 11 bases lying between them. CDR1 LGHNA and CDR2 YSLEER come from the germline V gene. The CDR3 is made up of 15 amino acids. DNA of the CDR3: TGCGCCAGCAGCCAGATCCCAGATATGAACACTGAAGCTTTCTTT. Encoded protein: CASSQIPDMNTEAFF.

The chain recombines TRBV6-1 with TRBJ1-6; 9 positions match TRBD1. The CDR3 has 14 residues. Germline V CDR1 and CDR2: MNHNS, SASEGT. The J segment lost 8 bases and the V segment lost 6 bases, leaving 5 bases of the junction unmatched. The CDR3, as DNA: TGTGCCAGCAGAGAGGGACAGGGAGATTCACCCCTCCACTTT. Residues: CASREGQGDSPLHF.

The chain combines TRBV10-3 with TRBJ2-1; D gene ambiguous. Germline CDR1 is ENHRY and CDR2 is SYGVKD. V shed 4 bases and J shed 4 bases, with 8 bases lying between them. This CDR3 region has 13 residues. Here the CDR3 DNA reads TGTGCCATCAGTGTGGAACTTTACAATGAGCAGTTCTTC. This translates into CAISVELYNEQFF.

This clonotype turned up a few times. As DNA, the CDR3 is TGTGCCAGCAGCTCACGGTACGAATCAGGGCCCCAGCATTTT. Its translation: CASSSRYESGPQHF. The V gene is TRBV5-5, the J gene TRBJ1-5; D call uncertain. This CDR3 contains 14 residues. V was clipped by 3 bases and J by 9 bases, with 16 bases between them. CDR1 and CDR2 from the germline V gene are SGHKS and YYEKEE (reference sequence).

This clonotype turned up a few times. The chain uses TRBV28 and TRBJ2-6; no definite D call. This CDR3 comprises 15 residues. V lost 2 bases and J lost 2, with 7 bases in between. Germline V gene sequence: CDR1 MDHEN, CDR2 SYDVKM. CDR3 sequence: CASSLPFTGANVLTF. The CDR3 region has the DNA TGTGCCAGCAGTTTACCTTTCACTGGGGCCAACGTCCTGACTTTC.

In DNA form, the CDR3 reads TGTGCCAGCAGAAGGGACAGGGGGCCCGATACGCAGTATTTT. Residues: CASRRDRGPDTQYF. The chain combines TRBV2 with TRBJ2-3, with 12 bases aligning to TRBD1. From germline, CDR1 is SNHLY and CDR2 FYNNEI. V shed 6 bases, J shed 6 bases, and the junction held 4 bases outside the gene matches. CDR3 length: 14 amino acids.

This clonotype was observed many times. The V and J genes are TRBV5-1 and TRBJ2-7; 8 nucleotides line up with TRBD2. The trim removed 4 bases at V and 5 bases at J, leaving 8 bases unmatched. The germline gives CDR1 SGHRS, CDR2 YFSETQ. The CDR3 runs to 14 residues. The CDR3 DNA reads as TGCGCCAGCAGCGGAGCGGGAGCGGTCCACGAGCAGTACTTC. Residues: CASSGAGAVHEQYF.

The chain has TRBV4-3 and TRBJ2-1, with 13 positions matching TRBD2. Germline V gene data show CDR1 as LGHNA and CDR2 as YSLEER. This CDR3 contains 19 residues. V gave up 0 bases and J gave up 9 bases; unmatched junction bases: 14. Written as DNA, the CDR3 is TGCGCCAGCAGCCAAGACACTCCTACTAGCGGGAGGGCCTTCATTGAGCAGTTCTTC. Amino acid sequence: CASSQDTPTSGRAFIEQFF.